A selection of T cell receptor beta chains follows, all from one sample in a study of CXCR3-negative and CXCR3-positive naive CD8 T cells. TCRdb reprocessed the 5' RACE reads, with one entry per CDR3 protein and no DNA. The listing records more than 75,000 distinct CDR3 sequences. The sample taken for sequencing was naive CXCR3+ CD8+ T cells from blood. These receptors all stem from a human donor in good health. Some clones in this sample may be carry-over from other donors' samples. The CDR3 runs from the conserved cysteine through the conserved F or W.

CDR3 protein,V gene,J gene
CSVEFRGSSYNGQFF,TRBV29-1,TRBJ2-1
CASSYPGQEFF,TRBV6-5,TRBJ2-1
CAWRSRGDWTQYF,TRBV30,TRBJ2-5
CATSDRFTGANVLTF,TRBV24-1,TRBJ2-6
CSPIPSGRVYEQYF,TRBV20-1,TRBJ2-7
CASSSLDRKPYEQYF,TRBV5-5,TRBJ2-7
CASSFGPYSYEQYF,TRBV7-2,TRBJ2-7
CASSPGTPRETQYF,TRBV28,TRBJ2-5
CASSERGGYYYEQYF,TRBV2,TRBJ2-7
CASHGQGYTGELFF,TRBV4-1,TRBJ2-2
CASSYLPLGANVLTF,TRBV6-5,TRBJ2-6
CASSLDSQPGYTF,TRBV5-1,TRBJ1-2
CASSLAGQSYEQYF,TRBV7-6,TRBJ2-7
CASSQEGQGGYGYTF,TRBV4-1,TRBJ1-2
CASTRESVLTDTQYF,TRBV19,TRBJ2-3
CATSRPNLPQRGSIQYF,TRBV15,TRBJ2-4
CASSPLGAGGRGEQFF,TRBV28,TRBJ2-1